This TCR beta chain is drawn from a study of OX40 agonist ivuxolimab in advanced cancers. This CDR3 spans 13 amino acids. Germline V CDR1 and CDR2: SGHDT, YYEEEE. The V gene end was trimmed by 3 bases and the J gene end by 4 bases; junction bases not matched to a gene: 3. Profiled with immunoSEQ multiplex PCR; TCRdb holds only in-frame clones, not every one. The sample lists 65,000 to 80,000 clones, around 86% seen once, with just under 0.25% in the top ten. This clone showed up just once. The clonotype comes from an adult with an advanced solid tumor such as melanoma, head and neck, liver or kidney cancer. J is TRBJ1-2 and V is TRBV5-6; 7 nucleotides align to TRBD1. Sequencing used CD4+ or CD8+ T cells sorted from blood, obtained in a trial of the OX40 agonist ivuxolimab. CDR3 bases: TGTGCCAGCAGCTCGGACAGGTCCTATGGCTACACCTTC. Protein sequence: CASSSDRSYGYTF.